Listed below are T cell receptor beta chains from one sample, sequenced in a study of blood T cell repertoires in COVID-19. Generated by immunoSEQ multiplex PCR, the TCRdb table keeps only in-frame clones and is missing some. The table has some 240,000 clones, 84% seen once. The sample comprised peripheral blood. These receptors originate from a woman aged 40 to 49 who had recovered from COVID-19. Each CDR3 is given with its conserved first and last residue. A D gene is named only where the DNA matches it firmly. Size is omitted from some rows. Given values are once, few, many or a class for expanded clones.

TRBJ1-1 TRBV18 . . TGTGCCAGCCTAACGTCAGGAATGAACACTGAAGCTTTCTTT CASLTSGMNTEAFF
TRBJ1-4 TRBV6-2/TRBV6-3 . TRBD1 TGTGCCAGCAGTTGGGGACAGGCCCCGGCAACTAATGAAAAACTGTTTTTT CASSWGQAPATNEKLFF
TRBJ1-4 TRBV27 once . TGTGCCAGCAGTTTACGTGGGGGCTGGGAAAAACTGTTTTTT CASSLRGGWEKLFF
TRBJ1-2 TRBV27 . TRBD1 TGTGCCAGCAGCTTGGATCCGGGACAGCTCTATGGCTACACCTTC CASSLDPGQLYGYTF
TRBJ1-3 TRBV19 . . TGTGCCAGTACCGACTTGGGTTTCTCTGGAAACACCATATATTTT CASTDLGFSGNTIYF
TRBJ2-7 TRBV7-6 . TRBD2 TGTGCCAGCAGTTCGCAAAGCGGGACTATCTACGAGCAGTACTTC CASSSQSGTIYEQYF
TRBJ2-2 TRBV7-2 . . TGTGCCAGCAGTCGCGGGACAGCCGCGAACACCGGGGAGCTGTTTTTT CASSRGTAANTGELFF
TRBJ1-2 TRBV5-1 . . TGCGCCAGCAGACTGACTCCTAACTATGGCTACACCTTC CASRLTPNYGYTF
TRBJ1-2 TRBV25-1 . . TGTGCCAGCAGCGCCGGGACTCTCTATGGCTACACCTTC CASSAGTLYGYTF
TRBJ2-4 TRBV6-2/TRBV6-3 . . TGTGCCAGCAGTTACTTAGGAGAAGTGGGAAACATTCAGTACTTC CASSYLGEVGNIQYF
TRBJ1-4 TRBV7-9 . . TGTGCCAGCAGCCCCCAGGGATCTAATGAAAAACTGTTTTTT CASSPQGSNEKLFF
TRBJ1-2 TRBV19 . . TGTGCCAGTAGTTCTTTTAAGCATGGCTACACCTTC CASSSFKHGYTF
TRBJ1-3 TRBV10-3 . . TGTGCCATCAGTGAGTCTGAGGTCTCTGGAAACACCATATATTTT CAISESEVSGNTIYF
TRBJ1-1 TRBV11-2 once TRBD1 TGTGCCAGCAGCTTAGGTGGACAGGGTAACACTGAAGCTTTCTTT CASSLGGQGNTEAFF
TRBJ2-3 TRBV6-5 . TRBD2 TGTGCCAGCAGACGTACTAGCGGGGGGGTGGATACGCAGTATTTT CASRRTSGGVDTQYF
TRBJ2-7 TRBV4-3 . . TGCGCCAGCAGCCAAGAACGTACAGGCAACTACGAGCAGTACTTC CASSQERTGNYEQYF
TRBJ1-4 TRBV5-5 . . TGTGCCAGCAGCTTGGACAGTGGAACAAATGAAAAACTGTTTTTT CASSLDSGTNEKLFF
TRBJ1-1 TRBV19 . . TGTGCCAGTAGTATGCGGGCAGTGAACACTGAAGCTTTCTTT CASSMRAVNTEAFF
TRBJ2-2 TRBV10-1 . TRBD1 TGCGCCAGCAGTGATCCGGGACAGGGAGCCGGGGAGCTGTTTTTT CASSDPGQGAGELFF
TRBJ2-1 TRBV19 . TRBD2 TGTGCCAGTAGTAGCGGGAGCTCCTACAATGAGCAGTTCTTC CASSSGSSYNEQFF
TRBJ2-3 TRBV19 . TRBD1 TGTGCCAGTAGTGACTGGACAGGGACAGATACGCAGTATTTT CASSDWTGTDTQYF
TRBJ2-7 TRBV19 . TRBD1 TGTGCCAGTAGTATAGACAGGGGGCTCGAGCAGTACTTC CASSIDRGLEQYF
TRBJ1-5 TRBV7-9 . . TGTGCCAGCAGCTTAGATTCGGGCAATCAGCCCCAGCATTTT CASSLDSGNQPQHF
TRBJ2-2 TRBV7-2 . . TGTGCCAGCAGCTTGAGACAGACTAACACCGGGGAGCTGTTTTTT CASSLRQTNTGELFF
TRBJ1-1 TRBV10-3 . TRBD1 TGTGCCACGCTCGGACAGGGATCGTACACTGAAGCTTTCTTT CATLGQGSYTEAFF
TRBJ1-4 TRBV5-4 . TRBD1 TGTGCCAGCAGCCGTTTCAGGGGGGAAGGTGAAAAACTGTTTTTT CASSRFRGEGEKLFF
TRBJ1-1 TRBV2 . TRBD1 TGTGCCAGCATTCCGGACAGGGGGCTACCTGAAGCTTTCTTT CASIPDRGLPEAFF
TRBJ1-6 TRBV28 . TRBD1 TGTGCCAGCAGTTTAGTCAGGGGGCCATCCTATAATTCACCCCTCCACTTT CASSLVRGPSYNSPLHF
TRBJ1-2 TRBV5-1 . . TGCGCCAGCAGCTTCAGGGATATTAACTATGGCTACACCTTC CASSFRDINYGYTF
TRBJ1-6 TRBV7-2 . TRBD1 TGTGCCAGCAGCCCGGGACCGGGACAGGCTCCTTCACCCCTCCACTTT CASSPGPGQAPSPLHF
TRBJ1-1 TRBV27 once . TGTGCCAGCAGCAGGGGCAACACTGAAGCTTTCTTT CASSRGNTEAFF
TRBJ2-3 TRBV27 . . TGTGCCAGCAGTTGGAGGACAGATACGCAGTATTTT CASSWRTDTQYF
TRBJ1-1 TRBV11-3 . . TGTGCCAGCAGCCGGACTACCTCGGACATTGAAGCTTTCTTT CASSRTTSDIEAFF
TRBJ1-2 TRBV24-1 . . TGTGCCGCCGGGGGGCGCGGGGGCGGCTACACCTTC CAAGGRGGGYTF
TRBJ2-6 TRBV9 . TRBD2 TGTGCCAGCAGCGTTCGTCTAGCGGGGCCCGAATACTCTGGGGCCAACGTCCTGACTTTC CASSVRLAGPEYSGANVLTF
TRBJ1-1 TRBV10-1 few . TGCGCCAGCAACCCGGGCACTGAAGCTTTCTTT CASNPGTEAFF
TRBJ1-2 TRBV29-1 . . TGCAGCGTTGAAAAGAGGGGGTATGGCTACACCTTC CSVEKRGYGYTF
TRBJ2-2 TRBV4-3 . . TGCGCCAGCAGCCAAGAAAAACTTAACACCGGGGAGCTGTTTTTT CASSQEKLNTGELFF
TRBJ2-5 TRBV11-3 . TRBD1 TGTGCCAGCAGCCGAGAGGGGGCCTTGGAGACCCAGTACTTC CASSREGALETQYF
TRBJ1-6 TRBV5-1 . . TGCGCCAGCAGCCCAGGGTCTCCACCCCTCCACTTT CASSPGSPPLHF
TRBJ2-5 TRBV29-1 once TRBD2 TGCAGCGTTGAGACTAGCGGGGGAACCCAGTACTTC CSVETSGGTQYF
TRBJ2-7 TRBV6-2/TRBV6-3 . TRBD1 TGTGCCAGCAGTTCAAGAGCGGGGACAGGGATTTTCGAATTGCAGTACTTC CASSSRAGTGIFELQYF
TRBJ2-5 TRBV18 once . TGTGCCAGCCTCAGTGAAGAGACCCAGTACTTC CASLSEETQYF
TRBJ2-7 TRBV10-2 once TRBD1 TGCGCCAGCAGTGAGTGGCAGGGGGTCTCCTACGAGCAGTACTTC CASSEWQGVSYEQYF
TRBJ2-5 TRBV6-2/TRBV6-3 . . TGTGCCAGCAGTTACTCTTCGTGGCGCAGGGGCCAAGAGACCCAGTACTTC CASSYSSWRRGQETQYF
TRBJ2-5 TRBV11-3 . . TGTGCCAGCAGCTCCCAATCGGCCCAGTACTTC CASSSQSAQYF
TRBJ1-6 TRBV7-2 many . TGTGCCAGCAGGTTTCGGCCCCGCGGGGAGTCACCCCTCCACTTT CASRFRPRGESPLHF
TRBJ2-1 TRBV7-9 . TRBD2 TGTGCCAGCAGCCCAGGAGGGCTAGCGGGGATAACTGAGCAGTTCTTC CASSPGGLAGITEQFF
TRBJ1-2 TRBV15 once . TGTGCCACCAGCTCACACGTAGGTTCTAAGGGGGTCAACTATGGCTACACCTTC CATSSHVGSKGVNYGYTF
TRBJ2-3 TRBV3-1/TRBV3-2 . . TGTGCCAGCTCCCCGGGTGTCACGCAGTATTTT CASSPGVTQYF
TRBJ1-2 TRBV6-5 once . TGTGCCAGCTCCCAGGGGAGACTCTATGGCTACACCTTC CASSQGRLYGYTF
TRBJ1-2 TRBV20-1 . TRBD1 TGCAGTGCTAGTCCAGGACCGGGACAGGGGTACCATGGCTACACCTTC CSASPGPGQGYHGYTF
TRBJ1-1 TRBV7-9 . . TGTGCCAGCAGCTTAGCGTGGAGGGCTGGAGGGAACACTGAAGCTTTCTTT CASSLAWRAGGNTEAFF
TRBJ2-5 TRBV19 . TRBD2 TGTGCCACCTCCCCTGGGCGGGGACTAGCGGCGGGTGAGACCCAGTACTTC CATSPGRGLAAGETQYF
TRBJ1-1 TRBV3-1/TRBV3-2 few . TGTGCCAGCAGCCAAGCAGGCGACACTGAAGCTTTCTTT CASSQAGDTEAFF
TRBJ2-1 TRBV5-1 . . TGCGCCAGCAGCTTTACAGGAGAGGACCCATACAATGAGCAGTTCTTC CASSFTGEDPYNEQFF
TRBJ2-3 TRBV3-1/TRBV3-2 . . TGTGCCAGCAGCGCCATACAGGGAAGTGGCACAGATACGCAGTATTTT CASSAIQGSGTDTQYF
TRBJ1-5 TRBV7-8 . . TGTGCCAGCAGCTTCGGTCTGGACAGTCCCAATCAGCCCCAGCATTTT CASSFGLDSPNQPQHF
TRBJ2-7 TRBV5-8 . TRBD1 TGTGCCAGCAGTCCCGAGACAGGGCGGTACGAGCAGTACTTC CASSPETGRYEQYF
TRBJ1-1 TRBV19 . . TGTGCCAGTAGTATAGACGGGAACACTGAAGCTTTCTTT CASSIDGNTEAFF